Listed below are T cell receptor beta chains from one sample, sequenced in a study of vaccination effects on CD4 cells after COVID-19. Their specific antigens are unknown. Produced via immunoSEQ multiplex PCR; TCRdb's table is partial and in-frame only. This sample has around 79,000 clones, with about four fifths found just once. This specimen consisted of CD4+ T cells from PBMCs cultured with SARS-CoV-2 spike peptides, obtained before COVID-19 vaccination. The receptors here all came from a human donor who received a COVID-19 vaccine. Both conserved end residues are part of each CDR3.

V,J,CDR3
TRBV2,TRBJ2-1,CASSESTYNEQFF
TRBV3-1/TRBV3-2,TRBJ2-2,CASSQGAPGLASGELFF
TRBV5-1,TRBJ2-5,CASSQRLRIQETQYF
TRBV10-3,TRBJ1-5,CAISEQGAGSNQPQHF
TRBV3-1/TRBV3-2,TRBJ1-2,CASSQEEARGYTF
TRBV7-3,TRBJ2-2,CASSTQPGGDSPGELFF
TRBV25-1,TRBJ1-6,CASIGGPSYNSPLHF
TRBV5-1,TRBJ1-1,CASSLTVNTEAFF
TRBV4-2,TRBJ2-1,CASSQPNNEQFF
TRBV6-4,TRBJ2-3,CASSEQDTDTQYF
TRBV7-2,TRBJ1-2,CASSLKGQGGYTF
TRBV15,TRBJ2-2,CATSRQGPGELFF
TRBV6-4,TRBJ1-2,CASSRERGTDGYTF
TRBV3-1/TRBV3-2,TRBJ1-3,CASSPRISQGNSGNTIYF
TRBV3-1/TRBV3-2,TRBJ1-6,CASSPRAVYNSPLHF
TRBV6-5,TRBJ2-6,CASSRSGANVLTF
TRBV5-6,TRBJ2-1,CASSSLVLSTSGGYNEQFF
TRBV12-5,TRBJ1-1,CASGFLGGGHTEAFF
TRBV5-5,TRBJ2-5,CASRPGQQETQYF
TRBV29-1,TRBJ2-5,CSVEGGEETQYF
TRBV19,TRBJ1-1,CASSLTLLHAGTNTEAFF
TRBV5-1,TRBJ1-3,CASAMGPEDTIYF
TRBV18,TRBJ2-2,CASSPGQGPAGELFF
TRBV27,TRBJ1-2,CASSPVGRGGGYTF
TRBV6-6,TRBJ1-2,CASSYSGGDGYTF
TRBV5-6,TRBJ1-4,CASSLLSATNEKLFF
TRBV7-2,TRBJ1-6,CASSLRTGSYNSPLHF
TRBV6-5,TRBJ1-5,CASSSPGWPQHF
TRBV20-1,TRBJ2-1,CSAPRSNEQFF
TRBV29-1,TRBJ1-1,CSVVGTGVRTEAFF
TRBV19,TRBJ1-5,CASSKGHPGQPQHF
TRBV30,TRBJ2-3,CAWSARDRGLSTDTQYF
TRBV4-3,TRBJ2-2,CASSQDPNWDTGELFF
TRBV7-3,TRBJ2-5,CASSLSGGGFQETQYF
TRBV29-1,TRBJ2-5,CSVSLPGLSGETQYF
TRBV29-1,TRBJ1-5,CSVGTGNGNQPQHF
TRBV5-6,TRBJ1-4,CASSLTAGNEKLFF
TRBV5-1,TRBJ1-1,CASSSSRGVMNTEAFF
TRBV3-1/TRBV3-2,TRBJ2-5,CASSRGSTGQKETQYF
TRBV18,TRBJ2-2,CASSPDRAGELFF
TRBV5-1,TRBJ2-3,CASSGSGGGTDTQYF
TRBV5-5,TRBJ1-1,CASSSRVTEAFF